These 18 T cell receptor beta chains were all obtained from the same sample, sequenced in a study of T-cell memory formation after mild COVID-19. TCRdb fed the 5' RACE reads into MiXCR, producing one record per CDR3 protein. The sample holds some 210,000 distinct CDR3 sequences, 15% to 20% seen once. Sequencing input: PBMCs or a T cell subset sorted from them (not recorded which). The origin of the receptors is an adult woman who had mild COVID-19 (a few samples of this study predate the infection). Cell type and time point are not known.

The CDR3 DNA reads as TGTGCCAGCAGCCTAGTGGTAGCGGGACCCACCGGGGAGCTGTTTTTT. Protein: CASSLVVAGPTGELFF. V gene TRBV12-3 or TRBV12-4 combines with J gene TRBJ2-2; 8 nucleotides match TRBD2. V was pared by 6 bases and J by 4 bases, with 10 bases of the junction left unmatched. The CDR3 has 16 amino acids.

This clonotype appeared a few times. The V and J genes are TRBV18 and TRBJ2-1; 10 bases line up with TRBD2. With V trimmed by 6 bases and J by 9 bases, 14 bases remained unmatched. This CDR3 spans 16 amino acids. Germline CDR1 KGHSH, CDR2 LQKENI. The CDR3, as DNA: TGTGCCAGCTCTCCATACACTAGCGGGATGGGTACTGAGCAGTTCTTC. This translates into CASSPYTSGMGTEQFF.

At least ten counts were recorded for this clonotype. V is TRBV6-6 and J is TRBJ2-3; 7 bases are shared with TRBD1. CDR3 length: 13 residues. CDR1 and CDR2 (germline): MNHNY, SVGAGI (reference sequence). J lost 11 bases, V lost 6 bases, and 11 bases had no gene match. The DNA of the CDR3 is TGTGCCAGCAGACAGGGGCGCCTTGGGGGGCAGTATTTT. The encoded protein is CASRQGRLGGQYF.

In this sample, this clonotype turned up once. The V gene is TRBV20-1, the J gene TRBJ2-3; 8 bases are a match to TRBD2. Germline V lookup: CDR1 DFQATT, CDR2 SNEGSKA (reference sequence). The CDR3 totals 11 residues. CDR3 in amino acids: CSKGGGNTQYF. The CDR3 DNA reads as TGCAGCAAGGGCGGGGGGAATACGCAGTATTTT.

There are many counts of this clonotype. The chain employs TRBV5-4 and TRBJ1-2, with D perhaps TRBD1 (6 bases). Germline CDR1 is SGHNT and CDR2 is YYREEE (reference sequence). The CDR3 runs to 14 residues. Trimming took off 4 bases at V and 3 bases at J, with 13 bases between the two ends. In nucleotides, the CDR3 is TGTGCCAGCAGCCCGGAACAGGGCTACTATGGCTACACCTTC. Protein: CASSPEQGYYGYTF.

V is TRBV4-2 and J is TRBJ2-7, with D possibly matching TRBD1 (5 bases). Trimming left V 0 bases short and J 3 bases short, with 21 bases between. This CDR3 is 18 amino acids long. Germline CDR1 LGHNA, CDR2 YNFKEQ. CDR3 protein: CASSQEQAYFARGYEQYF. In DNA, the CDR3 is TGTGCCAGCAGCCAAGAGCAGGCCTATTTCGCTAGGGGCTACGAGCAGTACTTC.

This clonotype was picked up a small number of times. This chain joins TRBV7-3 and TRBJ2-1, with 11 bases fitting TRBD2. Germline V gives CDR1 SGHTA, CDR2 FQGTGA. Trimming took 4 bases from V and 3 from J; bases not matched to a gene: 5. CDR3 size: 16 residues. As DNA, the CDR3 is TGTGCCAGCAGCTCCGGGACTAGCGGTGGCTACAATGAGCAGTTCTTC. Protein product: CASSSGTSGGYNEQFF. Filled out from reference TRBV7-3 and TRBJ2-1, the complete variable domain reads GAGVSQTPSNKVTEKGKYVELRCDPISGHTALYWYRQSLGQGPEFLIYFQGTGAADDSGLPNDRFFAVRPEGSVSTLKIQRTERGDSAVYLCASSSGTSGGYNEQFFGPGTRLTVL.

This clonotype was observed a few times. The V call is TRBV7-2, the J call TRBJ2-1; no reliable D call. This CDR3 region has 12 residues. Germline CDR1 and CDR2: SGHTA and FQGNSA. Trimming removed 6 bases at V and 8 bases at J, with 11 bases between. CDR3 sequence reads: CASSSPPHEQFF. The CDR3 DNA reads as TGTGCCAGCAGTTCACCCCCCCATGAGCAGTTCTTC.

This clonotype was detected a few times. The chain combines TRBV20-1 with TRBJ2-3; TRBD2 aligns across 8 bases. Germline loops: CDR1 DFQATT, CDR2 SNEGSKA (reference sequence). CDR3 length equals 14 residues. J was trimmed by 6 bases and V by 2 bases; bases with no gene match: 7. CDR3 nucleotide sequence: TGCAGTGCTAGACGCGGGGGGCAATCGGATACGCAGTATTTT. As protein: CSARRGGQSDTQYF.

This clonotype appeared a few times. The CDR3 bases are TGTGCCAGCAGCCAATTCCGGGCTACGTACCAAGAGACCCAGTACTTC. This encodes CASSQFRATYQETQYF. This chain joins TRBV3-1 and TRBJ2-5; no reliable D call. This CDR3 contains 16 residues. Trimming cost V 2 bases and J 0 bases, with 13 bases left between them. The germline V gene has CDR1 LGHDT and CDR2 YNNKEL (reference sequence).

The chain links TRBV29-1 to TRBJ2-1; 8 bases are shared with TRBD2. CDR3 length: 15 amino acids. V dropped 5 bases and J dropped 4; count of bases not matched to a gene: 10. Germline CDR1 and CDR2: SQVTM and ANQGSEA. CDR3 bases: TGCAGCGTTCCAATACCGGGGGGGCGGTACAATGAGCAGTTCTTC. It codes for CSVPIPGGRYNEQFF.

The chain carries TRBV12-5 and TRBJ2-7; the D is unclear. The CDR3 is made up of 13 amino acids. The germline V gene encodes CDR1 LGHNT and CDR2 FRNRAP. V was clipped by 3 bases and J by 0 bases, with 6 bases between them. The CDR3 sequence is CASGFGLSYEQYF. Written as DNA, the CDR3 is TGTGCTAGTGGTTTTGGCCTCTCCTACGAGCAGTACTTC.

This clonotype appeared many times. The genes are TRBV7-9 and TRBJ2-1, with 14 bases matching TRBD2. This CDR3 spans 15 amino acids. CDR1 and CDR2 from the germline V gene are SEHNR and FQNEAQ (reference sequence). The ends lost 3 bases at V and 8 bases at J; junction bases unmatched: 3. The CDR3: CASSLGTSGSDEQFF. In DNA form, the CDR3 reads TGTGCCAGCAGCTTGGGGACTAGCGGGAGTGATGAGCAGTTCTTC.

The CDR3 is CASSVIPGRGAFF. CDR3 coding DNA: TGTGCCAGCAGCGTTATCCCCGGGCGGGGAGCTTTCTTT. The chain recombines TRBV9 with TRBJ1-1; no clear D. V gave up 2 bases and J gave up 10 bases, with 15 bases separating them. Germline V CDR1 and CDR2: SGDLS, YYNGEE. This CDR3 comprises 13 residues.

The table lists this clonotype with a few counts. The chain has TRBV7-2 and TRBJ1-1; D is ambiguous. The CDR3 runs to 15 residues. Looked up from germline, CDR1 is SGHTA and CDR2 is FQGNSA. V was pared by 3 bases and J by 1 base, with 12 bases between. The CDR3 region has the DNA TGTGCCAGCAGCTTCATCCCCGTATCGAACACTGAAGCTTTCTTT. Its translation: CASSFIPVSNTEAFF. Full variable domain (remainder filled in from reference TRBV7-2 and TRBJ1-1): GAGVSQSPSNKVTEKGKDVELRCDPISGHTALYWYRQSLGQGLEFLIYFQGNSAPDKSGLPSDRFSAERTGGSVSTLTIQRTQQEDSAVYLCASSFIPVSNTEAFFGQGTRLTVV.

In its sample, this clonotype was seen a few times. This chain links TRBV30 with TRBJ2-5, with 10 bases aligning to TRBD2. Germline lookup yields CDR1 GTSNPN and CDR2 SVGIG (reference sequence). The CDR3 is 15 amino acids. V lost 2 bases to trimming and J lost 1 base; unmatched junction nucleotides: 4. CDR3 DNA: TGTGCCTGGAGTCTAGCGGGGGCCGCCCAAGAGACCCAGTACTTC. Translated, it gives CAWSLAGAAQETQYF.

The J gene is TRBJ2-7, the V gene TRBV3-1, with 9 bases matching TRBD2. V gave up 4 bases and J gave up 4 bases; unmatched junction bases: 5. The CDR3 sequence is 14 residues long. CDR1 is LGHDT and CDR2 is YNNKEL in the germline V gene (reference sequence). The CDR3 sequence: CASSLTSGEYEQYF. The CDR3 nucleotides are TGTGCCAGCAGCCTGACTAGCGGAGAATACGAGCAGTACTTC.

This clonotype turned up a few times. The chain links TRBV5-5 to TRBJ1-5; D not resolved. The CDR3 contains 16 residues. V lost 0 bases to trimming and J lost 2 bases, with 12 bases between them. Per the germline V gene, CDR1 is SGHKS and CDR2 is YYEKEE (reference sequence). The CDR3 protein is CASSLEGRLRNQPQHF. Written as DNA, the CDR3 is TGTGCCAGCAGCTTGGAAGGAAGGTTACGCAATCAGCCCCAGCATTTT.